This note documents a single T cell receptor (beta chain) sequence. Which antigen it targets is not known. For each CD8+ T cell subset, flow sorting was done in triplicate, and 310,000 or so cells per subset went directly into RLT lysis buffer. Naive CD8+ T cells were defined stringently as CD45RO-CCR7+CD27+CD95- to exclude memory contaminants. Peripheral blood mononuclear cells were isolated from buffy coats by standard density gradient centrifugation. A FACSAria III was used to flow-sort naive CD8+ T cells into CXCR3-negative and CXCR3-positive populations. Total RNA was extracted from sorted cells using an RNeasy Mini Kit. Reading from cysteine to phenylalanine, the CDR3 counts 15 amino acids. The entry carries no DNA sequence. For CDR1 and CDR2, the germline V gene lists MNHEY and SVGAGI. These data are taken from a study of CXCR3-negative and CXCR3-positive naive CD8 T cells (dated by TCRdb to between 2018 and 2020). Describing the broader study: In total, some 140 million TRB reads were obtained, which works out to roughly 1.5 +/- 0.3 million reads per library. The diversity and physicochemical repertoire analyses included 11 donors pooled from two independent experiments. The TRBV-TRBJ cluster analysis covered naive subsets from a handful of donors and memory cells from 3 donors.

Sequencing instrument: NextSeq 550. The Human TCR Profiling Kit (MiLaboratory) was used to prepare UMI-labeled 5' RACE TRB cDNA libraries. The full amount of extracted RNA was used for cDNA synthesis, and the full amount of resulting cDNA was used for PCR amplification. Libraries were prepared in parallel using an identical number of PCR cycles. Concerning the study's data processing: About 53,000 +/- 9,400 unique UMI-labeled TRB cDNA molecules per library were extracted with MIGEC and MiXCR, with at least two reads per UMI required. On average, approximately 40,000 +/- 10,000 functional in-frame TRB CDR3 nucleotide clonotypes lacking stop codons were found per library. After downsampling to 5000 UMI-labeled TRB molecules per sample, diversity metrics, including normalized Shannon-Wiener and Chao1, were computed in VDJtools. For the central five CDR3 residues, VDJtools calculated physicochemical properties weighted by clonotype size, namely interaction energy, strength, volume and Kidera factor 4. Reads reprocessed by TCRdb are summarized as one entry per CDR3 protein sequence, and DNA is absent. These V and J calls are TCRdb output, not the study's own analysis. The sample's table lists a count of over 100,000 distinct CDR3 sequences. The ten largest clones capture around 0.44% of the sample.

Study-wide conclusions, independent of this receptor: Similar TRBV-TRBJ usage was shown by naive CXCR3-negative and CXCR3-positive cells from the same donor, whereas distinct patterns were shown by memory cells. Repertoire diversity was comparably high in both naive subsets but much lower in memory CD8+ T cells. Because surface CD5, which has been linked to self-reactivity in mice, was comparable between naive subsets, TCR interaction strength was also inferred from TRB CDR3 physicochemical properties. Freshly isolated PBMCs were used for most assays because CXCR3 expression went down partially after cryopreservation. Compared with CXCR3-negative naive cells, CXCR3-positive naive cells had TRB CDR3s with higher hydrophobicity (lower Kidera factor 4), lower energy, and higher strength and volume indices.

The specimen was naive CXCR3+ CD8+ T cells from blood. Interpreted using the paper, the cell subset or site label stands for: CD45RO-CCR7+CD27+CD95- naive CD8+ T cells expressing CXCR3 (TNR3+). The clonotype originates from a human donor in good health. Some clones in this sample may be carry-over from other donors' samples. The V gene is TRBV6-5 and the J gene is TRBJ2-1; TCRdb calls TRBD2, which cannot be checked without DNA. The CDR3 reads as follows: CASRRSGGAYNEQFF.